This T cell receptor beta chain is drawn from a study of T cells in localized non-small cell lung cancer. In the case of this clone: As yet, its antigen is unknown.

Using immunoSEQ multiplex PCR, the repertoire was profiled, and TCRdb retains in-frame clones only, with some absent. The sample yields 50,000 or so clones, around three quarters seen once. From germline, CDR1 is SGHTA and CDR2 FQGNSA. The CDR3 runs 15 residues. The ends lost 4 bases at V and 6 bases at J; junction bases unmatched: 9. Study-level points and caveats: Without multi-region sequencing, intratumor heterogeneity could not be excluded. A denser population of T cells in blood accompanied longer overall survival. Clonality peaked in uninvolved adjacent lung rather than tumor.

The sequence derives from a woman aged 40 to 75 with stage II lung adenocarcinoma. V and J are TRBV7-2 and TRBJ2-4, with TRBD1 matching 7 bases. Sequencing was performed on PBMCs, taken before any cancer treatment. This CDR3 reads CASSSRGREGNIQYF. In DNA form, the CDR3 reads TGTGCCAGCAGCTCGAGGGGGCGAGAAGGAAACATTCAGTACTTC.